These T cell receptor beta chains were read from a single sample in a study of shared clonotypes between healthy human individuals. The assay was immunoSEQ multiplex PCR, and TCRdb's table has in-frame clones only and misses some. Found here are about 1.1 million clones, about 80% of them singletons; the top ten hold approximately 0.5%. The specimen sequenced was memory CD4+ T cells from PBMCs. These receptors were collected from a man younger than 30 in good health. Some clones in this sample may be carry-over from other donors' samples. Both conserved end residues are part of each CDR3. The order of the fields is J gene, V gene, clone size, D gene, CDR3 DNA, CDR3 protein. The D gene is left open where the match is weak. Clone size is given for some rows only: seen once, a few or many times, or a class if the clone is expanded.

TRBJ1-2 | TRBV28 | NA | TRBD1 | TGTGCCAGCACCTCAGGGGGCCTCGCCTATGGCTACACCTTC | CASTSGGLAYGYTF
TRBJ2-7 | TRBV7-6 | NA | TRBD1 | TGTGCCAGCAGCCGGGGACAGTTCTACGAGCAGTACTTC | CASSRGQFYEQYF
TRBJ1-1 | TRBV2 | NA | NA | TGTGCCGTCGGGGCTCAAGGTTTCAACACTGAAGCTTTCTTT | CAVGAQGFNTEAFF
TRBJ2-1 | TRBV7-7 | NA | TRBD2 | TGTGCCAGCAGCTTAGAGGGACTAGCGAGCCCCCAGTTCTTC | CASSLEGLASPQFF
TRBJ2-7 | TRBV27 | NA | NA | TGTGCCAGCAGTTTATCGTTAGTCAGCAGGGCCGAGCAGTACTTC | CASSLSLVSRAEQYF
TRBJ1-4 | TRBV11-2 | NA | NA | TGTGCCAGCAGCTTAGGTGAAAAACTGTTTTTT | CASSLGEKLFF
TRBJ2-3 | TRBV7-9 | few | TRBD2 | TGTGCCAGCAGCCCCGGGACTAGCAGTGATACGCAGTATTTT | CASSPGTSSDTQYF
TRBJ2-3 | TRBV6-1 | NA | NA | TGTGCCAGCAGTGTGAGGGGGACAGATACGCAGTATTTT | CASSVRGTDTQYF
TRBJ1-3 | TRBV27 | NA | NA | TGTGCCAGCAAATCGGTTGGGGAACCTGGAAACACCATATATTTT | CASKSVGEPGNTIYF
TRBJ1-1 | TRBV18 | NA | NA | TGTGCCAGCTCAGAGCAGGGAACAGGCACTGAAGCTTTCTTT | CASSEQGTGTEAFF
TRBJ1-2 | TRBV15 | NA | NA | TGTGCCACCAGCAGAGAAGGAGGGGGCTACACCTTC | CATSREGGGYTF
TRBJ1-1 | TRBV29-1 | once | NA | TGCAGCGTTCAAACCCAGGCTGACCTGAACACTGAAGCTTTCTTT | CSVQTQADLNTEAFF
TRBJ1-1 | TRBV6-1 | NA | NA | TGTGCCAGCAGTGAAATAGTAGGACCGGGAGCTTTCTTT | CASSEIVGPGAFF
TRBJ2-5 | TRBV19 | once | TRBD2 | TGTGCCAGTACCCTGAAGGGGCAGGGAGGGGAGACCCAGTACTTC | CASTLKGQGGETQYF
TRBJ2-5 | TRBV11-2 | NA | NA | TGTGCCAGCACCCGAACAGGGTCTCGGGAGACCCAGTACTTC | CASTRTGSRETQYF
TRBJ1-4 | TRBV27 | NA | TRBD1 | TGTGCCAGCAGTTTAGTCGGGGACAGGGGGCTAGGGACTAATGAAAAACTGTTTTTT | CASSLVGDRGLGTNEKLFF
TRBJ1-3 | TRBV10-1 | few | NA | TGCGCCAGCTCCCCTCCAGGGGTCGGGGGAAACACCATATATTTT | CASSPPGVGGNTIYF
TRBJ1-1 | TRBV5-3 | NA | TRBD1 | TGTGCCAGCAGCTTGTTGGGACAGGGGGCTGAAGCTTTCTTT | CASSLLGQGAEAFF
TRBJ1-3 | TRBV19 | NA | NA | TGTGCCAGTAGTGCTCCCTCGGGCAGGACAGCATCTTCTTCTGGAAACACCATATATTTT | CASSAPSGRTASSSGNTIYF
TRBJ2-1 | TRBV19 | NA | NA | TGTGCCAGTAGTGAAGACATACAGGGCTACAATGAGCAGTTCTTC | CASSEDIQGYNEQFF
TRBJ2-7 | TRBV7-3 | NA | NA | TGTGCCAGCAGCTTACGGCGGACCCGATCCTACGAGCAGTACTTC | CASSLRRTRSYEQYF
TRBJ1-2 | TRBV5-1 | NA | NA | TGCGCCAGCAGCTTGGCCAGCGGAGGGAGCTATGGCTACACCTTC | CASSLASGGSYGYTF
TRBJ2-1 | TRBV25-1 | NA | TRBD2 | TGTGCCAGCAGTGAATGGGGTAGCGGGGAGGATGAGCAGTTCTTC | CASSEWGSGEDEQFF
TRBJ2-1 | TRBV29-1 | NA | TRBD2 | TGCAGCGTTAGGACTAGCGGGACCTCCAGCTCCTACAATGAGCAGTTCTTC | CSVRTSGTSSSYNEQFF
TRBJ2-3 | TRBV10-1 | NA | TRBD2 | TGCGCCAGCAGTGATAGCGGGGCGATCTCGACGCAGTATTTT | CASSDSGAISTQYF
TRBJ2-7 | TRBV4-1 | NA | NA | TGCGCCAGCAGCCAAGATCCAGGGTTCCTTTTGTACTTC | CASSQDPGFLLYF
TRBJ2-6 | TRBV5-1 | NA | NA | TGCGCCAGCAGCCCTCCTCGGCAGGGGGGAGCCAACGTCCTGACTTTC | CASSPPRQGGANVLTF
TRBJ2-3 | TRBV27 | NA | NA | TGTGCCAGCAGTTTACTAGCCGCAGATACGCAGTATTTT | CASSLLAADTQYF
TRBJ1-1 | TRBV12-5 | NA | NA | TGTGCTAGTGGTTTGTCTACAGGAGTCACTGAAGCTTTCTTT | CASGLSTGVTEAFF
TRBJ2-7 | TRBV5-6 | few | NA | TGTGCCAGCAGCCCTGGAAGGTCCGAGCAGTACTTC | CASSPGRSEQYF
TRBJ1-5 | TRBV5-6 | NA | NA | TGTGCCAGCAGCTTAGGGACAACCAATCAGCCCCAGCATTTT | CASSLGTTNQPQHF
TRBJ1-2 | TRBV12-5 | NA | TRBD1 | TGTGCTAGTGGTTTGGGCTCAACGCAACGGGACAGTCTTTCCTTC | CASGLGSTQRDSLSF
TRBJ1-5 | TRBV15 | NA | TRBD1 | TGTGCCACCAGCAGGTTAGACAGGGATAATCAGCCCCAGCATTTT | CATSRLDRDNQPQHF
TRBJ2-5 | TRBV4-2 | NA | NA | TGTGCCAGCAGCCAACGCCCAAGTGTGGGGGAGACCCAGTACTTC | CASSQRPSVGETQYF
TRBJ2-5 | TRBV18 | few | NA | TGTGCCAGCTCACCAAGGACAAGCCCCAGTGGCCAGTACTTC | CASSPRTSPSGQYF